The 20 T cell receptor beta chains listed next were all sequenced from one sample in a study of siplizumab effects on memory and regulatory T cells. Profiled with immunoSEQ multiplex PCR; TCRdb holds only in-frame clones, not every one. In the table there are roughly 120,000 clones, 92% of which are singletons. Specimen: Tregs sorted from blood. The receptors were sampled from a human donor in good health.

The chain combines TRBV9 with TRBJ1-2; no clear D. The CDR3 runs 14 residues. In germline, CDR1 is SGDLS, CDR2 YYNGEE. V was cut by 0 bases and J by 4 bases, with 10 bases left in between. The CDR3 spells CASSVAGVGYGYTF. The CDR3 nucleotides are TGTGCCAGCAGCGTAGCCGGGGTTGGCTATGGCTACACCTTC. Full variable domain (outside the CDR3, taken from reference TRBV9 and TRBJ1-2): DSGVTQTPKHLITATGQRVTLRCSPRSGDLSVYWYQQSLDQGLQFLIQYYNGEERAKGNILERFSAQQFPDLHSELNLSSLELGDSALYFCASSVAGVGYGYTFGSGTRLTVV.

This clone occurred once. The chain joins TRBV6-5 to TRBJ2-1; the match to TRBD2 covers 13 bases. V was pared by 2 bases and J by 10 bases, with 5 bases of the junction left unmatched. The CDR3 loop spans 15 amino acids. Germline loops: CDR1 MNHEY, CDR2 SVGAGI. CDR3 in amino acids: CASSYGGLAGAEQFF. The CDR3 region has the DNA TGTGCCAGCAGTTACGGCGGACTAGCGGGAGCGGAGCAGTTCTTC.

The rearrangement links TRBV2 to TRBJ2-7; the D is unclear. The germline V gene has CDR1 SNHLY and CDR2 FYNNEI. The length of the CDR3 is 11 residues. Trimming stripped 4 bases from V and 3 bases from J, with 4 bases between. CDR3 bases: TGTGCCAGCAGTGCGGTCTACGAGCAGTACTTC. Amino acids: CASSAVYEQYF.

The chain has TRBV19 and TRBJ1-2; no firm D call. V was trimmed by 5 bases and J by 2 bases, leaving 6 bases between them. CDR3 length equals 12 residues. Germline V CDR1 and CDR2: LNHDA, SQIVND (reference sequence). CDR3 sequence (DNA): TGTGCCAGTAGTGGTTCAAACTATGGCTACACCTTC. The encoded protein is CASSGSNYGYTF.

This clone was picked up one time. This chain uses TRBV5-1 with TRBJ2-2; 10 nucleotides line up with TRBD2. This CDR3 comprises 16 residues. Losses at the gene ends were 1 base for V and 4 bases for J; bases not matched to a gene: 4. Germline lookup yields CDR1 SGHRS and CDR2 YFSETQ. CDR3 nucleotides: TGCGCCAGCAGCTTGAAAGCGGGAGGGAGCACCGGGGAGCTGTTTTTT. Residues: CASSLKAGGSTGELFF. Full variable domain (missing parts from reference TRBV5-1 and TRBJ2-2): KAGVTQTPRYLIKTRGQQVTLSCSPISGHRSVSWYQQTPGQGLQFLFEYFSETQRNKGNFPGRFSGRQFSNSRSEMNVSTLELGDSALYLCASSLKAGGSTGELFFGEGSRLTVL.

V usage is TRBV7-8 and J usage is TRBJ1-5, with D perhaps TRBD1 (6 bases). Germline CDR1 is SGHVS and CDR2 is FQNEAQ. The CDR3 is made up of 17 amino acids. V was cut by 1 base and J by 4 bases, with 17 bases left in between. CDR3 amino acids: CASSLEVAARGNQPQHF. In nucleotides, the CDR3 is TGTGCCAGCAGCTTAGAAGTTGCGGCAAGGGGGAATCAGCCCCAGCATTTT. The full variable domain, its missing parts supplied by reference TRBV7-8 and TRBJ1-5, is GAGVSQSPRYKVAKRGQDVALRCDPISGHVSLFWYQQALGQGPEFLTYFQNEAQLDKSGLPSDRFFAERPEGSVSTLKIQRTQQEDSAVYLCASSLEVAARGNQPQHFGDGTRLSIL.

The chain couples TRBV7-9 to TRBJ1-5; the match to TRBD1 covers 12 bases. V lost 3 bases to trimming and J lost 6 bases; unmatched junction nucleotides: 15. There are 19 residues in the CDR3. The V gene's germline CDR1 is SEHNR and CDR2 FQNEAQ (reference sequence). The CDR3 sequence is CASSLVISEGQGAAQPQHF. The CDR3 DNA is TGTGCCAGCAGCTTGGTGATCTCCGAGGGACAGGGGGCAGCTCAGCCCCAGCATTTT.

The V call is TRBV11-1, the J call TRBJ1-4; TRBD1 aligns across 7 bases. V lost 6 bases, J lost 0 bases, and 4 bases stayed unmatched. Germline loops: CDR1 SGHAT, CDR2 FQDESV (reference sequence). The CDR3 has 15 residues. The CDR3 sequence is CASRRGQATNEKLFF. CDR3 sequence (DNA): TGTGCCAGCAGACGCGGACAGGCAACTAATGAAAAACTGTTTTTT. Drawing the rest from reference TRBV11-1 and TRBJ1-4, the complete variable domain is EAEVAQSPRYKITEKSQAVAFWCDPISGHATLYWYRQILGQGPELLVQFQDESVVDDSQLPKDRFSAERLKGVDSTLKIQPAELGDSAMYLCASRRGQATNEKLFFGSGTQLSVL.

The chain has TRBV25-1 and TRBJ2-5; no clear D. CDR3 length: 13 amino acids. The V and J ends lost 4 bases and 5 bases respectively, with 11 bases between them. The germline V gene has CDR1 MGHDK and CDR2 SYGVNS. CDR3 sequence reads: CASSGASLETQYF. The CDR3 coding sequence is TGTGCCAGCAGTGGTGCCTCCCTGGAGACCCAGTACTTC.

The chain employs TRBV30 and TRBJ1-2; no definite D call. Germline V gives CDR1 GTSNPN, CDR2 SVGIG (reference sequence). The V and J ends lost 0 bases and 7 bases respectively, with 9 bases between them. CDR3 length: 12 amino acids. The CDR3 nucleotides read TGTGCCTGGAGTGTACAGAAGTCTGGCTACACCTTC. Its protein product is CAWSVQKSGYTF.

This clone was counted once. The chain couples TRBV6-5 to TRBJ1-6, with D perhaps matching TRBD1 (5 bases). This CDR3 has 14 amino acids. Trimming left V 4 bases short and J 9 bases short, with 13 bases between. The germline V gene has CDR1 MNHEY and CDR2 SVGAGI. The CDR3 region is CASSLGAGGSPLHF. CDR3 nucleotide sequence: TGTGCCAGCAGTTTGGGAGCCGGGGGTTCACCCCTCCACTTT.

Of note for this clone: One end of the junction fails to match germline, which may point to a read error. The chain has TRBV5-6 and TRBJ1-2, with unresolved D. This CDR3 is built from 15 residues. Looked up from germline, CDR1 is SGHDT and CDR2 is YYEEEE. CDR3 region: CASSPVDRPLYGCTF. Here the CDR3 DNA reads TGTGCCAGCAGCCCCGTGGACCGGCCACTCTATGGCTGCACCTTC.

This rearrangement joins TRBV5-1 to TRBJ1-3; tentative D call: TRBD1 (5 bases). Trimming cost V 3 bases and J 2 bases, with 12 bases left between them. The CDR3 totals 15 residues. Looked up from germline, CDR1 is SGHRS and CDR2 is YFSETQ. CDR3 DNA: TGCGCCAGCAGCTCTGGAGTAGGGGCTGGAAACACCATATATTTT. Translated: CASSSGVGAGNTIYF.

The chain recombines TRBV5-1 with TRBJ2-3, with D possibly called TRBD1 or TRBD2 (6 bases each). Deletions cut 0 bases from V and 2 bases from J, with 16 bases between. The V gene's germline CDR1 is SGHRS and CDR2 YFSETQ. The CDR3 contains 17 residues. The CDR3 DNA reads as TGCGCCAGCAGCTTGGGTTCGGGGGCAGGGGCCACAGATACGCAGTATTTT. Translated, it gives CASSLGSGAGATDTQYF.

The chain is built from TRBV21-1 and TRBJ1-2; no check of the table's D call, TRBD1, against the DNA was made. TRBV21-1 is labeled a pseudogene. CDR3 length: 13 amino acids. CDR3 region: CASSIRGNYGYTF. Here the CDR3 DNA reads TGTGCCAGCAGCATTAGGGGGAACTATGGCTACACCTTC.

DNA for the CDR3: TGTGCCAGCTGGGCGAGGGCCAGTGGCGATACGCAGTATTTT. The encoded protein is CASWARASGDTQYF. This rearrangement joins TRBV6-5 to TRBJ2-3; D perhaps matches TRBD2 (5 bases). The CDR3 totals 14 residues. Germline CDR1 is MNHEY and CDR2 is SVGAGI. Trimming pared 8 bases from V and 6 bases from J, leaving 18 bases between.

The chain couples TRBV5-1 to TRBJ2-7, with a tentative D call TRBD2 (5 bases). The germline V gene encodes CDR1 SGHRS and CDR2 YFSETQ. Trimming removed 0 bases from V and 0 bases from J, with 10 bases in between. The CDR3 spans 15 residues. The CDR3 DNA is TGCGCCAGCAGCTTGGCTCTAGCTAGCTCCTACGAGCAGTACTTC. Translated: CASSLALASSYEQYF.

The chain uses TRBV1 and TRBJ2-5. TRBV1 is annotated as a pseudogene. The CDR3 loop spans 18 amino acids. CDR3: CTFRRLQRTKVLQETQYF. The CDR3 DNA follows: TGCACCTTCCGGAGACTTCAGCGGACAAAGGTTCTCCAAGAGACCCAGTACTTC.

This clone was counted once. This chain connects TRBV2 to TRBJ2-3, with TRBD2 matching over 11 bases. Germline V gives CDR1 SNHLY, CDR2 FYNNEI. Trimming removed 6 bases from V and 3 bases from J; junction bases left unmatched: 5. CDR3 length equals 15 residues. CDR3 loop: CASRDSGRGTDTQYF. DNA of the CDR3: TGTGCCAGCAGGGATAGCGGGAGGGGGACAGATACGCAGTATTTT. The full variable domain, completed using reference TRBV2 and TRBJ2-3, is EPEVTQTPSHQVTQMGQEVILRCVPISNHLYFYWYRQILGQKVEFLVSFYNNEISEKSEIFDDQFSVERPDGSNFTLKIRSTKLEDSAMYFCASRDSGRGTDTQYFGPGTRLTVL.

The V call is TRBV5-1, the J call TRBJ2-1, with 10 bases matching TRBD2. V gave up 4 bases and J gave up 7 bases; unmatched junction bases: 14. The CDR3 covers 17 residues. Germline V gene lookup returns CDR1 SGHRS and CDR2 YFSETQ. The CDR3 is CASSVAPLAGALNEQFF. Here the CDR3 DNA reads TGCGCCAGCAGCGTCGCCCCCCTAGCGGGGGCCTTAAATGAGCAGTTCTTC. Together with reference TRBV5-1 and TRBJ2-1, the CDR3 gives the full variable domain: KAGVTQTPRYLIKTRGQQVTLSCSPISGHRSVSWYQQTPGQGLQFLFEYFSETQRNKGNFPGRFSGRQFSNSRSEMNVSTLELGDSALYLCASSVAPLAGALNEQFFGPGTRLTVL.